A single sample gave rise to the 18 T cell receptor beta chains below, sequenced in a study of blood T cell repertoires in COVID-19. Repertoires were generated with immunoSEQ multiplex PCR, while TCRdb's copy carries only in-frame clones and drops some. The table includes a few hundred thousand clones, approximately 91% detected once. Material: PBMCs or T cells enriched from blood (not recorded which). These receptors came from an older woman who had recovered from COVID-19.

V and J are TRBV9 and TRBJ2-1; 8 positions match TRBD2. The CDR3 contains 15 residues. The V segment lost 4 bases and the J segment 1 base; nucleotides outside the gene matches: 4. Germline assignment: CDR1 SGDLS and CDR2 YYNGEE. The CDR3 sequence is CASSSGGASYNEQFF. DNA of the CDR3: TGTGCCAGCAGCTCCGGGGGGGCTTCCTACAATGAGCAGTTCTTC. Full variable domain (outside the CDR3, taken from reference TRBV9 and TRBJ2-1): DSGVTQTPKHLITATGQRVTLRCSPRSGDLSVYWYQQSLDQGLQFLIQYYNGEERAKGNILERFSAQQFPDLHSELNLSSLELGDSALYFCASSSGGASYNEQFFGPGTRLTVL.

This clone has a single count. CDR3 DNA: TGTGCCAGCAGCCAGGAAGGTTATGGCTACACCTTC. Its translation: CASSQEGYGYTF. The rearrangement links TRBV11-2 to TRBJ1-2; no firm D call. The CDR3 is 12 amino acids. Germline lookup yields CDR1 SGHAT and CDR2 FQNNGV. Trimming shortened V by 5 bases and J by 5 bases, and 9 bases separated the two germline ends.

This clone was picked up one time. V and J are TRBV19 and TRBJ1-2, with TRBD1 as a possible D gene (5 bases). The CDR3 is 14 residues long. V lost 2 bases, J lost 8 bases, and 15 bases lay in between. Germline-derived CDR1 and CDR2 are LNHDA and SQIVND (reference sequence). The CDR3 DNA reads as TGTGCCAGTAGTATAATTCGGGGGTCGGTCGGCTACACCTTC. Translated, it gives CASSIIRGSVGYTF.

This clone was seen a handful of times. The rearrangement links TRBV28 to TRBJ2-7, with a tentative D call TRBD2 (6 bases). The germline V gene encodes CDR1 MDHEN and CDR2 SYDVKM. The CDR3 consists of 14 residues. The V and J ends lost 5 bases and 0 bases respectively, with 11 bases between them. The DNA of the CDR3 is TGTGCCAGCAGTGGGACTTATGACTCCTACGAGCAGTACGTC. Encoded protein: CASSGTYDSYEQYV.

As concerns this clone: The sample carries other DNA sequences with the same CDR3. The chain links TRBV10-3 to TRBJ1-1; D remains ambiguous. Germline values: CDR1 ENHRY, CDR2 SYGVKD. V lost 4 bases and J lost 0, with 9 bases in between. The CDR3 contains 14 residues. DNA for the CDR3: TGTGCCATCAGTGGAGGTACACTGAACACTGAAGCTTTCTTT. Translation: CAISGGTLNTEAFF.

The chain joins TRBV4-1 to TRBJ1-2; possible D gene TRBD1, 6 bases. Trimming took 2 bases from V and 5 from J, leaving 12 bases between them. The CDR3 runs to 14 residues. Germline V gene lookup returns CDR1 MGHRA and CDR2 YSYEKL. DNA of the CDR3: TGCGCCAGCAGCCAATCGGACAGACAATATGGCTACACCTTC. It translates to CASSQSDRQYGYTF.

The V and J genes are TRBV28 and TRBJ2-6; D remains unclear. Trimming left V 7 bases short and J 0 bases short, with 7 bases between. CDR1 is MDHEN, CDR2 SYDVKM, per germline. This CDR3 is 14 amino acids long. The CDR3: CASKPSSGANVLTF. CDR3 bases: TGTGCCAGCAAGCCCTCCTCTGGGGCCAACGTCCTGACTTTC.

This clone showed up just once. The chain combines TRBV5-8 with TRBJ1-2, with D unclear. The CDR3 sequence is 14 residues long. Germline V gene data show CDR1 as SGHTS and CDR2 as YDEGEE. Trimming stripped 3 bases from V and 0 bases from J, with 9 bases between. The CDR3 nucleotides read TGTGCCAGCAGCTCAGGAAGAGCTAACTATGGCTACACCTTC. It yields the protein CASSSGRANYGYTF.

This clone showed up just once. The rearrangement links TRBV5-5 to TRBJ1-4, with D unclear. CDR3 length: 17 amino acids. V shed 0 bases and J shed 8 bases, with 20 bases lying between them. Germline CDR1 is SGHKS and CDR2 is YYEKEE (reference sequence). This CDR3 is CASSLARAGGLSEKLFF. The CDR3 DNA sequence: TGTGCCAGCAGCTTGGCGCGGGCAGGTGGGCTGTCGGAAAAACTGTTTTTT.

The chain joins TRBV7-2 to TRBJ1-1; 9 nucleotides agree with TRBD1. Per germline, CDR1 SGHTA and CDR2 FQGNSA. V gave up 3 bases and J gave up 1 base; unmatched junction bases: 3. The CDR3 has 15 residues. CDR3 in amino acids: CASSLDRGWNTEAFF. CDR3 coding DNA: TGTGCCAGCAGCTTGGACAGGGGTTGGAACACTGAAGCTTTCTTT.

This chain uses TRBV3-1 (or the pseudogene TRBV3-2) with TRBJ2-3, with 9 bases lining up with TRBD1. V lost 5 bases and J lost 4; bases outside the gene matches: 10. CDR3 size: 16 residues. CDR1 and CDR2 from the germline V gene are LGHDT and YNNKEL (reference sequence). Written as DNA, the CDR3 is TGTGCCAGCAGCTCCGGACAGGGGAGGATGGCAGATACGCAGTATTTT. It specifies CASSSGQGRMADTQYF.

The DNA for the CDR3 is TGCGCCAGCGGACAGGGGTCTAGCTCCTACAATGAGCAGTTCTTC. This sequence encodes CASGQGSSSYNEQFF. This chain uses TRBV5-1 with TRBJ2-1, with TRBD1 matching 9 bases. In germline, CDR1 is SGHRS, CDR2 YFSETQ. The CDR3 runs to 15 residues. V gave up 7 bases and J gave up 0 bases; unmatched junction bases: 5. Filled out from reference TRBV5-1 and TRBJ2-1, the complete variable domain reads KAGVTQTPRYLIKTRGQQVTLSCSPISGHRSVSWYQQTPGQGLQFLFEYFSETQRNKGNFPGRFSGRQFSNSRSEMNVSTLELGDSALYLCASGQGSSSYNEQFFGPGTRLTVL.

The genes are TRBV12-3 or TRBV12-4 and TRBJ1-2; no reliable D call. The V gene lost 5 bases and the J gene lost 1 base, with 8 bases spanning the gap. This CDR3 is 13 amino acids long. The CDR3 loop is CASSRSDNYGYTF. The CDR3 DNA follows: TGTGCCAGCAGTCGCAGCGATAACTATGGCTACACCTTC.

J is TRBJ1-2 and V is TRBV27; no reliable D call. CDR3 size: 13 residues. Trimming stripped 6 bases from V and 13 bases from J, with 21 bases between. Germline lookup yields CDR1 MNHEY and CDR2 SMNVEV (reference sequence). CDR3 DNA sequence: TGTGCCAGCAGCCTAACGAGAGACTCGACTATCACCTTC. Translated: CASSLTRDSTITF.

In this sample, this clone turned up once. V is TRBV5-4 and J is TRBJ2-2; the match to TRBD1 covers 9 bases. The CDR3 is made up of 15 amino acids. Losses at the gene ends were 2 bases for V and 4 bases for J; bases not matched to a gene: 3. Germline loops: CDR1 SGHNT, CDR2 YYREEE (reference sequence). CDR3 in amino acids: CASSLGDRVTGELFF. CDR3 nucleotides: TGTGCCAGCAGCTTAGGGGACAGGGTCACCGGGGAGCTGTTTTTT.

The chain recombines TRBV5-1 with TRBJ2-6; 9 bases map to TRBD1. Germline CDR1 and CDR2: SGHRS and YFSETQ. The length of the CDR3 is 16 residues. J gave up 2 bases and V 4 bases, and 4 bases lay outside the gene matches. CDR3 protein: CASSPQGAPGANVLTF. The CDR3 bases are TGCGCCAGCAGCCCACAGGGGGCGCCTGGGGCCAACGTCCTGACTTTC.

With respect to this clone: The same CDR3 arises from other DNA sequences in this sample as well. The rearrangement links TRBV5-1 to TRBJ2-2, with D unresolved. This CDR3 has 13 residues. V was trimmed by 4 bases and J by 5 bases, leaving 9 bases between them. Germline V gene sequence: CDR1 SGHRS, CDR2 YFSETQ. The CDR3 coding sequence is TGCGCCAGCAGCCTGGACGGTACCGGGGAGCTGTTTTTT. Amino acids: CASSLDGTGELFF.

V usage is TRBV24-1 and J usage is TRBJ2-2; the D is unclear. V lost 1 base and J 1 base, leaving 6 bases between the germline ends. The CDR3 runs to 15 residues. Germline-derived CDR1 and CDR2 are KGHDR and SFDVKD. CDR3 protein: CATSDFTLNTGELFF. The CDR3 nucleotides are TGTGCCACCAGTGATTTCACTCTGAACACCGGGGAGCTGTTTTTT.